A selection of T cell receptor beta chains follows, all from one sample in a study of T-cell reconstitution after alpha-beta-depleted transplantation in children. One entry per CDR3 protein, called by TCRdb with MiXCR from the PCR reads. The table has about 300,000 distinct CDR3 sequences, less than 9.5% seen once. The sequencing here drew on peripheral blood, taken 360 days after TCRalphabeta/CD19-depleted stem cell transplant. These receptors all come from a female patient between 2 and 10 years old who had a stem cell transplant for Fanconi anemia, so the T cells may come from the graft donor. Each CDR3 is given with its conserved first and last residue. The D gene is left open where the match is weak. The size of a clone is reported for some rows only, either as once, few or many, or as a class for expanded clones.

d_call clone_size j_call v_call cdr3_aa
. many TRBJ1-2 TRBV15 CATSRDGVAGYTF
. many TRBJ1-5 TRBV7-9 CASSPPGGPQHF
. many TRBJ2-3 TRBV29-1 CSVAGTPISTDTQYF
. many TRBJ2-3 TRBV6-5 CASSLQGNWADTQYF
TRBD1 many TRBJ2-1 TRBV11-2 CASSLVFLMGQGSYNEQFF
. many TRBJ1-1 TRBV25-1 CASSLGGMNTEAFF
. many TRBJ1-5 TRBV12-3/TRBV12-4 CASRPTGQRDQPQHF
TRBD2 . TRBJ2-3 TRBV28 CASSWVSGSGETDTQYF
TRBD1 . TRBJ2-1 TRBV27 CASRQGQGTYNEQFF
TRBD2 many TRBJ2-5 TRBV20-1 CSASRLAGRETQYF
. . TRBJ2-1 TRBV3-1 CASSRMSRAYNEQFF
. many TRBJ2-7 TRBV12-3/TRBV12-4 CASSPGLGEAYEQYF
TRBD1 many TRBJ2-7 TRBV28 CASGAPSTGGSYF
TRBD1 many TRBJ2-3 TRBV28 CASSPTGGYVDTQYF
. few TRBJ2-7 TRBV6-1 CASRTIVEGKYF
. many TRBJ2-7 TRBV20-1 CSALARTYEQYF
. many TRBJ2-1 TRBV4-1 CASSERWAHAAYNEQFF
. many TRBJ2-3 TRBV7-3 CASKIDGGQDTQYF
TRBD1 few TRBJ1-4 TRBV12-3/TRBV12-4 CASSFIPGDRGRLNEKLFF
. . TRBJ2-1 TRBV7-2 CASSLDRRSYNEQFF
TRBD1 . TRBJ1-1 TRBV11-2 CASSHKPGQGTEAFF
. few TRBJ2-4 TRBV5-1 CASSLGLPPAKNIQYF
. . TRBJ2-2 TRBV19 CASNGRGPLSNTGELFF
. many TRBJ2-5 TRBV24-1 CATSGRFGGETQYF